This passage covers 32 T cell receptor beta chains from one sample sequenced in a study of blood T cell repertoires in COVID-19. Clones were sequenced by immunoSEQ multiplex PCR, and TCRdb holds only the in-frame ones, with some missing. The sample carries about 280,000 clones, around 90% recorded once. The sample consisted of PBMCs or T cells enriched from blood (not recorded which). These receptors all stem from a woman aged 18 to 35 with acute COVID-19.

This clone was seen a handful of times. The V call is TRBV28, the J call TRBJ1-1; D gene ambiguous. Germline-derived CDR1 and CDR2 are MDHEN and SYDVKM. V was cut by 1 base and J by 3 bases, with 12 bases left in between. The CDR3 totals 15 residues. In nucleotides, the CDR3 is TGTGCCAGCAGTTTATACGATCCCGAGGACACTGAAGCTTTCTTT. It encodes CASSLYDPEDTEAFF.

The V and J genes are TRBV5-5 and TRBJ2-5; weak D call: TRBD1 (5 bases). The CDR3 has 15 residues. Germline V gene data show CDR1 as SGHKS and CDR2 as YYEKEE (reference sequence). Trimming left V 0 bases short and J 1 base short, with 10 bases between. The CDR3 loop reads CASSLVQGPQETQYF. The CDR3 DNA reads TGTGCCAGCAGCTTGGTCCAGGGCCCCCAAGAGACCCAGTACTTC.

In nucleotides, the CDR3 is TGTGCCAGCAGCTTACGGGACAGGGGGATAGGGCAGTATTTT. Translated: CASSLRDRGIGQYF. The V gene is TRBV7-2, the J gene TRBJ2-3, with TRBD1 identical over 11 bases. Looked up from germline, CDR1 is SGHTA and CDR2 is FQGNSA. J lost 11 bases, V lost 2 bases, and 6 bases had no gene match. CDR3 length: 14 residues.

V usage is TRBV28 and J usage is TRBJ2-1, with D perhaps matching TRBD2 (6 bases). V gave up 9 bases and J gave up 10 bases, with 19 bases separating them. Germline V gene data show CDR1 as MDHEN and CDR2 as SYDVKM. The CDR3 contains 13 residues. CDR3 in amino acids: CASQTSPSGEQFF. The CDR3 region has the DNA TGTGCCAGTCAGACTAGTCCTTCAGGGGAGCAGTTCTTC. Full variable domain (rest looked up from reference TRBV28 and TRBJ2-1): DVKVTQSSRYLVKRTGEKVFLECVQDMDHENMFWYRQDPGLGLRLIYFSYDVKMKEKGDIPEGYSVSREKKERFSLILESASTNQTSMYLCASQTSPSGEQFFGPGTRLTVL.

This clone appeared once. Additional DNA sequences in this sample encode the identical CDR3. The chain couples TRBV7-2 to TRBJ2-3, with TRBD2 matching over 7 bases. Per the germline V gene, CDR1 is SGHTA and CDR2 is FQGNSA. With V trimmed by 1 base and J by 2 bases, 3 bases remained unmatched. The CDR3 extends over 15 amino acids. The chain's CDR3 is CASSLVGLDTDTQYF. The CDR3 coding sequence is TGTGCCAGCAGCTTAGTCGGACTAGACACAGATACGCAGTATTTT.

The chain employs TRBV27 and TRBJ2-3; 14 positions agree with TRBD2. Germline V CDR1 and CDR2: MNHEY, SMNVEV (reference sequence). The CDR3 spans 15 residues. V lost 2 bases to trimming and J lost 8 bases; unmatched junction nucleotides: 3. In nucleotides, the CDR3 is TGTGCCAGCAGTTTAAGGGGACTAGCGGGAGTTACGCAGTATTTT. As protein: CASSLRGLAGVTQYF.

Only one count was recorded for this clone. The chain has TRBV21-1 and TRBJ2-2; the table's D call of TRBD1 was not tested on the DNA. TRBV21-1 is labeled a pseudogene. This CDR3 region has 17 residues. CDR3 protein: CASRWGQPKINTGELFF. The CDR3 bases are TGTGCCAGCAGGTGGGGACAGCCTAAGATAAACACCGGGGAGCTGTTTTTT.

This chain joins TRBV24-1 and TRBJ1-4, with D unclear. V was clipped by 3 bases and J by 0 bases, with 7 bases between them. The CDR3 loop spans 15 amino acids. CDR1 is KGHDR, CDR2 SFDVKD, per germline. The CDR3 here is CATSDGSATNEKLFF. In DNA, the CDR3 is TGTGCCACCAGTGATGGCTCAGCAACTAATGAAAAACTGTTTTTT.

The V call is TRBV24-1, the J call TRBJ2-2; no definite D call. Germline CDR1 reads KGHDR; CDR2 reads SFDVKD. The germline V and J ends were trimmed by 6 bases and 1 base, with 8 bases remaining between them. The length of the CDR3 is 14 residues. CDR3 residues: CATSSQLNTGELFF. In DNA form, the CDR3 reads TGTGCCACCAGTTCACAGCTGAACACCGGGGAGCTGTTTTTT.

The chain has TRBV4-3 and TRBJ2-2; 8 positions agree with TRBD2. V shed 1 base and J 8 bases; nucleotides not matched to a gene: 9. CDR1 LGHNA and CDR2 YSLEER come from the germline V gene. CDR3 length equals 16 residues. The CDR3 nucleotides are TGCGCCAGCAGCCAAGCATTTGCGGGAGGAAGGGGGGAGCTGTTTTTT. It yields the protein CASSQAFAGGRGELFF.

The CDR3 region is CASSQRLGTSGRVGNEQFF. For the CDR3, the DNA is TGTGCCAGCAGTCAAAGGTTGGGGACTAGCGGGAGAGTTGGAAATGAGCAGTTCTTC. The genes are TRBV11-2 and TRBJ2-1, with 14 positions matching TRBD2. This CDR3 is 19 amino acids long. Germline-derived CDR1 and CDR2 are SGHAT and FQNNGV. V was clipped by 6 bases and J by 7 bases; unmatched bases: 17.

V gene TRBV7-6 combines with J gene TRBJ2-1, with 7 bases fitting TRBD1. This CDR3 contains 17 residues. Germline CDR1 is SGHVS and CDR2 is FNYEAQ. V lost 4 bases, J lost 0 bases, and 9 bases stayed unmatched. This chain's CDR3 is CASSSLRNRGSYNEQFF. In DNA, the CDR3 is TGTGCCAGCAGCTCCCTTCGGAACAGGGGCTCCTACAATGAGCAGTTCTTC.

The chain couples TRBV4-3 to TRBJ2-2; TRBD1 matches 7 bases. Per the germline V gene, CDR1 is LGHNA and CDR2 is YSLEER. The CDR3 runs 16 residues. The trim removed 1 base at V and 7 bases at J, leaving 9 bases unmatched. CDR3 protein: CASSQGTYRGGGELFF. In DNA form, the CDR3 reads TGCGCCAGCAGCCAAGGGACTTACAGGGGTGGCGGGGAGCTGTTTTTT.

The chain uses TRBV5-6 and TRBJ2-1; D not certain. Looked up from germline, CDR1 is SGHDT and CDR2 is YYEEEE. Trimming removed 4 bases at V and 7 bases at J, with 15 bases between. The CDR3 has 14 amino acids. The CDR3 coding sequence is TGTGCCAGCAGCGAGTTGGCTAGTGGTAATGAGCAGTTCTTC. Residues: CASSELASGNEQFF.

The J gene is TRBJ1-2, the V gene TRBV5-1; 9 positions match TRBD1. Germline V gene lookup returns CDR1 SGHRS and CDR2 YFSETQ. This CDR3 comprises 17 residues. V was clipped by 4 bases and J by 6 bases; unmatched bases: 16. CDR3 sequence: CASSNRDRVGIDDGYTF. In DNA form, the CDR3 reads TGCGCCAGCAGCAACCGGGACAGGGTCGGTATAGATGATGGCTACACCTTC.

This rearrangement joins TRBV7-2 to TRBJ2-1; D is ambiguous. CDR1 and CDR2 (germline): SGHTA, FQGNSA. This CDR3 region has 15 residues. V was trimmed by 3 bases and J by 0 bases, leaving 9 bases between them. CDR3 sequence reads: CASSFVVLSYNEQFF. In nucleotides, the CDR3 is TGTGCCAGCAGCTTTGTCGTCCTCTCCTACAATGAGCAGTTCTTC.

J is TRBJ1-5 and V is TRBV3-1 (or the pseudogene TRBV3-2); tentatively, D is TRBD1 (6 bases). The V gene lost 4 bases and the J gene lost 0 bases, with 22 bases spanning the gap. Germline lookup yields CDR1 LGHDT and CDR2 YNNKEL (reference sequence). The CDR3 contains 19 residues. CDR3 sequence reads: CASSRDPLGGGGSNQPQHF. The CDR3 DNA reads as TGTGCCAGCAGCCGAGACCCTCTGGGGGGCGGGGGTAGCAATCAGCCCCAGCATTTT.

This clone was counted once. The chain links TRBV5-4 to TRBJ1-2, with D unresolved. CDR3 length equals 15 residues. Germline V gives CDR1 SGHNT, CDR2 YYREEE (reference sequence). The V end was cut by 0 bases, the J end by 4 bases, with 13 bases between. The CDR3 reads CASSLGNVVGYGYTF. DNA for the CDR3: TGTGCCAGCAGCTTGGGAAATGTGGTCGGCTATGGCTACACCTTC.

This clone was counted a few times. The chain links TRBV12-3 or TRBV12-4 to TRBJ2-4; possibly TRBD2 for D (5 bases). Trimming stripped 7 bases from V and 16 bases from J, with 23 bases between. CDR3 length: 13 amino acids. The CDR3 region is CASTPSIRGIAYF. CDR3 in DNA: TGTGCCAGCACCCCCAGTATTCGAGGGATCGCATACTTC.

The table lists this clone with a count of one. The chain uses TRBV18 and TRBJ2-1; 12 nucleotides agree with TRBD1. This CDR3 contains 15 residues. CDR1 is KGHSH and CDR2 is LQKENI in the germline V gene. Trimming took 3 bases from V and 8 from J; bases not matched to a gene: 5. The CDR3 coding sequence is TGTGCCAGCTCACCGGGACAGGGGGCGAGGGATGAGCAGTTCTTC. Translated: CASSPGQGARDEQFF.

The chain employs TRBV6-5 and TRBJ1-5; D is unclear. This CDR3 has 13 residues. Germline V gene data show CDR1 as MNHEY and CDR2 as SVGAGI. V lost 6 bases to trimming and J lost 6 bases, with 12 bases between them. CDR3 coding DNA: TGTGCCAGCAGCTCCGTACGCGGTCAGCCCCAGCATTTT. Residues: CASSSVRGQPQHF.

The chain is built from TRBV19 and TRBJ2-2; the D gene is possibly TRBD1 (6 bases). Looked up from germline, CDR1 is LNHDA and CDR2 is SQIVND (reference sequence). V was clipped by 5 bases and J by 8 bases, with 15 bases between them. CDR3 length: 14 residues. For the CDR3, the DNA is TGTGCCAGTAGTTACTTACAGGGTAGAGGGGAGCTGTTTTTT. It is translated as CASSYLQGRGELFF.

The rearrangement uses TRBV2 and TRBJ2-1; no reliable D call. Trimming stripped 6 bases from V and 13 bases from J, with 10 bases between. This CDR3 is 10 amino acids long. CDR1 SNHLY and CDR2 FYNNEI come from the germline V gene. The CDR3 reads CASRGIAQFF. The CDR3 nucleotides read TGTGCCAGCAGAGGAATAGCCCAGTTCTTC.

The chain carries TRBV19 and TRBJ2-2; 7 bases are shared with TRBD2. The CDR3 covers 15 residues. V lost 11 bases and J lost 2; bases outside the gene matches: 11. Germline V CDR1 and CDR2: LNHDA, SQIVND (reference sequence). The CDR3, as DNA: TGTGCCGGTAAACCGGGACTATTCAACACCGGGGAGCTGTTTTTT. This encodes CAGKPGLFNTGELFF.

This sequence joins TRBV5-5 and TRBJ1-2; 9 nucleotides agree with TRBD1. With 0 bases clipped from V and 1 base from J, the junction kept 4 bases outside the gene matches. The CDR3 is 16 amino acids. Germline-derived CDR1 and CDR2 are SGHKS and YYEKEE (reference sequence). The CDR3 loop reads CASSLDRGRINYGYTF. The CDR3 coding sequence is TGTGCCAGCAGCTTGGACAGGGGGCGCATTAACTATGGCTACACCTTC.

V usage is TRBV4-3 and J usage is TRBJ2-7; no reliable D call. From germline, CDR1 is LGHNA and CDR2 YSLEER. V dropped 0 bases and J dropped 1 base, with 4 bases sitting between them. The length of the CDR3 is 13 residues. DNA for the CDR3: TGCGCCAGCAGCCAAGACCGTTCCTACGAGCAGTACTTC. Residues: CASSQDRSYEQYF.

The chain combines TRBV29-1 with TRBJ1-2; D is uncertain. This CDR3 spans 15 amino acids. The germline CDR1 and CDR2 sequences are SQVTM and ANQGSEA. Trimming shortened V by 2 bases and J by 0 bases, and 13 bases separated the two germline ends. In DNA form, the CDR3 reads TGCAGCGTTGAATCCAGGTCCGGCTCTAACTATGGCTACACCTTC. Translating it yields CSVESRSGSNYGYTF.

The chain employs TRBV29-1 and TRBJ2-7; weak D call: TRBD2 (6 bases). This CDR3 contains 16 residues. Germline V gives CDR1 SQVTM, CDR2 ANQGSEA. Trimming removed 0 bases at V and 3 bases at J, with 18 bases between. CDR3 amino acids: CSVEDFFGTANYEQYF. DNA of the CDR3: TGCAGCGTTGAAGATTTCTTTGGGACTGCGAACTACGAGCAGTACTTC.

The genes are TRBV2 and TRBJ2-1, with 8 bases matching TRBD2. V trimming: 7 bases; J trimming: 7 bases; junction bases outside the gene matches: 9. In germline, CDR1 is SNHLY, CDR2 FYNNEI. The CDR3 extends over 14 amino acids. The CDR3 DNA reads TGTGCCAGCATCACTCCCGGGACTAGAAATGAGCAGTTCTTC. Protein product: CASITPGTRNEQFF.

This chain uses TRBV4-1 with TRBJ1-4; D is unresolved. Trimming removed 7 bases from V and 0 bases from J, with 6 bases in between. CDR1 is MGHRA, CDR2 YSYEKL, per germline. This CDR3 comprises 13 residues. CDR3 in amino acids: CASNLATNEKLFF. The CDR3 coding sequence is TGCGCCAGCAATCTTGCAACTAATGAAAAACTGTTTTTT.

This CDR3 reads CASRKGAASTDTQYF. The CDR3 DNA reads TGTGCCAGCAGAAAAGGAGCGGCAAGCACAGATACGCAGTATTTT. This chain connects TRBV6-4 to TRBJ2-3; tentative D call: TRBD2 (5 bases). Per germline, CDR1 MRHNA and CDR2 SNTAGT. Trimming removed 6 bases at V and 0 bases at J, with 13 bases between. The CDR3 is 15 residues long.

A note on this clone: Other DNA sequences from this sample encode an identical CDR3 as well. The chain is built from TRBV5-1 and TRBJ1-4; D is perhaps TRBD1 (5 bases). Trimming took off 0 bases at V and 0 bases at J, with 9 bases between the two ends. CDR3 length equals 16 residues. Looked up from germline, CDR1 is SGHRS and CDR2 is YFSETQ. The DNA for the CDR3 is TGCGCCAGCAGCTTGGGGCCAGGGTCAACTAATGAAAAACTGTTTTTT. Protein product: CASSLGPGSTNEKLFF.